This T cell receptor beta chain came from a study of regulatory T cells in long-lasting Graves disease. V was cut by 4 bases and J by 7 bases, with 15 bases left in between. This CDR3 contains 15 residues. The germline CDR1 and CDR2 sequences are SGDLS and YYNGEE. Time point indicated: newly diagnosed GD, antithyroid drugs for less than 3 months. PBMCs were the source of the RNA used for TCR sequencing. According to the study, TCR beta libraries were built with iRepertoire HTBI primers and CDR3-region Arm-PCR. MiXCR was run by TCRdb on the multiplex PCR reads, yielding one entry per CDR3 protein. This sample has around 480,000 distinct CDR3 sequences, with approximately 16% found just once. The same sample was also studied in work on T cells in Graves' hyperthyroidism and ophthalmopathy.

The sequencing here drew on peripheral blood mononuclear cells (PBMCs), taken at new diagnosis, from a patient treated with antithyroid drugs. V usage is TRBV9 and J usage is TRBJ1-6; D is perhaps TRBD1 (5 bases). This TCR was recovered from a woman aged 35-65 years with Graves disease. The CDR3 spells CASSLGVPRNSPLHF. Written as DNA, the CDR3 is TGTGCCAGCAGCCTGGGGGTCCCCAGGAATTCACCCCTCCACTTT. The whole variable domain, remainder taken from reference TRBV9 and TRBJ1-6, is DSGVTQTPKHLITATGQRVTLRCSPRSGDLSVYWYQQSLDQGLQFLIQYYNGEERAKGNILERFSAQQFPDLHSELNLSSLELGDSALYFCASSLGVPRNSPLHFGNGTRLTVT.